This entry features one T cell receptor beta chain sequence. Antigen: not known. The data are from a study of cytomegalovirus exposure and HLA in healthy donors. Study as a whole: The Caucasian-associated ancestry cluster contained about 80% of the roughly 400 genotyped donors.

Trimming at V came to 3 bases and at J to 2 bases, leaving 5 bases not matched to a gene. From germline, CDR1 is SGDLS and CDR2 YYNGEE. The CDR3 spans 15 residues. General study points: Within an earlier analysis, most TCR beta V segments proved productive either about 90% or about 30% of the time. A few CMV-associated chains were confirmed in vitro to be specific for CMV antigens. Roughly uniform depth of sequencing across donors was assumed in presence/absence analyses.

With 60 Vbeta and 13 Jbeta primers, the PCR was carried out. TCRdb's copy holds only in-frame clones and misses some; the assay was immunoSEQ multiplex PCR. Of approximately 140,000 clones in the sample, almost 80% were seen once. The sequence came from a man aged 18 to 30 in good health and CMV-seronegative. The chain combines TRBV9 with TRBJ2-1, with 7 bases fitting TRBD1. Sequencing was done on a sample of PBMCs. CDR3 in DNA: TGTGCCAGCAGCGAAGACAGGGCCACCTACAATGAGCAGTTCTTC. It translates to CASSEDRATYNEQFF. The complete variable domain, with remaining parts taken from reference TRBV9 and TRBJ2-1, reads DSGVTQTPKHLITATGQRVTLRCSPRSGDLSVYWYQQSLDQGLQFLIQYYNGEERAKGNILERFSAQQFPDLHSELNLSSLELGDSALYFCASSEDRATYNEQFFGPGTRLTVL.